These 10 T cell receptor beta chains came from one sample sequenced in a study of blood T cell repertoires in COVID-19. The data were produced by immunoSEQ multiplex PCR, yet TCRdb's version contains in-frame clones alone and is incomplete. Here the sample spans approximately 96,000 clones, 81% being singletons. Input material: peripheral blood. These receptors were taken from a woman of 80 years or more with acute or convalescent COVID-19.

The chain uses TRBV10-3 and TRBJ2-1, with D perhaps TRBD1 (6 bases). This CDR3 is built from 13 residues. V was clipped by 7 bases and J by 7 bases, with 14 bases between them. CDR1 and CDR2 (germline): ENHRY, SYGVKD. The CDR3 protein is CAITQGQGNEQFF. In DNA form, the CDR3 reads TGTGCCATCACACAGGGTCAGGGGAATGAGCAGTTCTTC.

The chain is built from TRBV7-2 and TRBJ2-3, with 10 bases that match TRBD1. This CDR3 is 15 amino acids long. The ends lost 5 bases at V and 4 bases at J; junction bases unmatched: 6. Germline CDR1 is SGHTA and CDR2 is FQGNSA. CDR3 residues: CASSSRDRGADTQYF. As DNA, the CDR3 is TGTGCCAGCAGCAGCCGGGACAGGGGCGCAGATACGCAGTATTTT. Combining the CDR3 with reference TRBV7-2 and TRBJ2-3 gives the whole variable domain GAGVSQSPSNKVTEKGKDVELRCDPISGHTALYWYRQSLGQGLEFLIYFQGNSAPDKSGLPSDRFSAERTGGSVSTLTIQRTQQEDSAVYLCASSSRDRGADTQYFGPGTRLTVL.

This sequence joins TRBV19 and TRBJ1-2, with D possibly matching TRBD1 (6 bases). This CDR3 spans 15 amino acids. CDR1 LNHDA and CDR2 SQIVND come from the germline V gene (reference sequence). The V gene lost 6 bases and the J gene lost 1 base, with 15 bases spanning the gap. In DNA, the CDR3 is TGTGCCAGTAGACCAAGACAGGAATTTAACTATGGCTACACCTTC. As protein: CASRPRQEFNYGYTF.

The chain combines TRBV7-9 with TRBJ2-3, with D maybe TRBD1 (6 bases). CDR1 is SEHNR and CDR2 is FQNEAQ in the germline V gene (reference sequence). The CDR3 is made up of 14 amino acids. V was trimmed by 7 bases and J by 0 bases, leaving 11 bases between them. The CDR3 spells CASTGQGSTDTQYF. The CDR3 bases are TGTGCCAGCACCGGGCAGGGGAGCACAGATACGCAGTATTTT.

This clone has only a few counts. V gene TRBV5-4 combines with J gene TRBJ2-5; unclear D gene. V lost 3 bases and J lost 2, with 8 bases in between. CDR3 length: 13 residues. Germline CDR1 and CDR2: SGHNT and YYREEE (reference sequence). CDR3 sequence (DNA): TGTGCCAGCAGCTCGACCGGGCAAGAGACCCAGTACTTC. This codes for CASSSTGQETQYF. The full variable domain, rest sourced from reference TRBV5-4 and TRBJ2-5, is ETGVTQSPTHLIKTRGQQVTLRCSSQSGHNTVSWYQQALGQGPQFIFQYYREEENGRGNFPPRFSGLQFPNYSSELNVNALELDDSALYLCASSSTGQETQYFGPGTRLLVL.

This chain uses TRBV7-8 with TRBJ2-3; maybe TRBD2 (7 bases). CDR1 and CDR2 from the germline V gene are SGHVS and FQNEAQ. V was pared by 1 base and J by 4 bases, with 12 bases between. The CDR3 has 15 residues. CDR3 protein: CASSLGLGGADTQYF. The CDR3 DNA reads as TGTGCCAGCAGCTTAGGGCTAGGGGGGGCAGATACGCAGTATTTT.

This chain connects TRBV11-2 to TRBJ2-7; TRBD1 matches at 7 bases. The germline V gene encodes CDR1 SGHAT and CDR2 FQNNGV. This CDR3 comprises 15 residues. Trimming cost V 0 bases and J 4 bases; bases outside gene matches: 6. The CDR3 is CASSLDRQGPYEQYV. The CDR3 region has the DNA TGTGCCAGCAGCTTAGACCGACAGGGACCATACGAGCAGTACGTC.

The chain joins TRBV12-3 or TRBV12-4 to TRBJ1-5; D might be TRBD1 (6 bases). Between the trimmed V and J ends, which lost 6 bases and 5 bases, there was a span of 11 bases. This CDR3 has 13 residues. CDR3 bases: TGTGCCAGCAGCCTTGGACAGCATCAGCCCCAGCATTTT. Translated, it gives CASSLGQHQPQHF.

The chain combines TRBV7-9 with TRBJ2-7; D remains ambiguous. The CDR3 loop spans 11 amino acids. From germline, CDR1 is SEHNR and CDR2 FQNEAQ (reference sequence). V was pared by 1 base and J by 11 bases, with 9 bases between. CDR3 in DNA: TGTGCCAGCAGCTTAGGTTATAGAAAGTACTTC. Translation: CASSLGYRKYF.

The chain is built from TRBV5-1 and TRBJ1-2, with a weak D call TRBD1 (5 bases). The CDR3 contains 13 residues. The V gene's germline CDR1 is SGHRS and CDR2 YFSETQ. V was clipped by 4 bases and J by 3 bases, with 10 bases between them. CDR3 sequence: CASSPEGDYGYTF. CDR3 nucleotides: TGCGCCAGCAGCCCCGAAGGGGACTATGGCTACACCTTC.